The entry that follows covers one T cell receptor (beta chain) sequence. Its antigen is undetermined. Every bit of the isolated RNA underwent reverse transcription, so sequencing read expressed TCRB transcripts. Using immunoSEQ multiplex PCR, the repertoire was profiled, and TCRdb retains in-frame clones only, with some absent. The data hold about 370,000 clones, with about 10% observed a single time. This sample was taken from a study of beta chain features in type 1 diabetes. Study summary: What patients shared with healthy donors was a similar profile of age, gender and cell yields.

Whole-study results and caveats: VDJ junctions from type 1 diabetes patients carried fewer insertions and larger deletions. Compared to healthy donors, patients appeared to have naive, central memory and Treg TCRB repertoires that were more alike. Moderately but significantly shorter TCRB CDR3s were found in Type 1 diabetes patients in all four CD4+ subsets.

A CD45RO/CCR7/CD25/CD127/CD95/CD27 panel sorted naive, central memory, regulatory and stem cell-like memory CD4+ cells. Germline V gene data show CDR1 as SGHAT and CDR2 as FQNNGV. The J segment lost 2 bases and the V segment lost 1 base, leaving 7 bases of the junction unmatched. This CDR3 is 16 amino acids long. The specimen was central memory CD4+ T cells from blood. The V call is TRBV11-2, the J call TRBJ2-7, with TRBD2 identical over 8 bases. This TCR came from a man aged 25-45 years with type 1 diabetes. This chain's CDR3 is CASSLGRRGAAYEQYF. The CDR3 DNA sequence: TGTGCCAGCAGCTTAGGGAGGCGGGGGGCCGCCTACGAGCAGTACTTC.